A single sample gave rise to the 30 T cell receptor beta chains below, sequenced in a study of response to subunit inactivated influenza vaccine. TCRdb fed the RT-PCR reads into MiXCR, producing one record per CDR3 protein. The table shows 430,000 or so distinct CDR3 sequences, with approximately 9.9% occurring only once. The sample here was PBMCs from blood, taken about 40 days after vaccination. The receptors derive from a man aged 50 to 60 who received an inactivated influenza vaccine.

The sample holds a few counts of this clonotype. This chain uses TRBV18 with TRBJ2-6, with no clear D. Trimming shortened V by 3 bases and J by 2 bases, and 5 bases separated the two germline ends. The CDR3 spans 14 residues. The germline gives CDR1 KGHSH, CDR2 LQKENI. The chain's CDR3 is CASSPETGANVLTF. The DNA of the CDR3 is TGTGCCAGCTCACCGGAGACTGGGGCCAACGTCCTGACTTTC.

This chain uses TRBV10-3 with TRBJ2-2; 10 positions agree with TRBD2. CDR3 length: 17 amino acids. Trimming removed 11 bases from V and 5 bases from J; junction bases left unmatched: 17. CDR1 and CDR2 from the germline V gene are ENHRY and SYGVKD. The CDR3: CASHHWSSGSRTGELFF. The CDR3, as DNA: TGTGCCTCCCATCATTGGTCTAGCGGGAGTCGTACCGGGGAGCTGTTTTTT.

As to this clonotype: The junction differs from germline at one of its ends, possibly a read error. V and J are TRBV7-2 and TRBJ2-6; D remains unclear. CDR3 length: 15 residues. CDR1 and CDR2 (germline): SGHTA, FQGNSA. The CDR3 reads CARSLEVSGANVLTF. The CDR3 nucleotides read TGTGCCAGAAGCTTAGAGGTCTCTGGGGCCAACGTCCTGACTTTC.

The chain uses TRBV12-3 or TRBV12-4 and TRBJ2-5; TRBD2 matches 7 bases. V lost 2 bases and J lost 2; bases outside the gene matches: 2. The CDR3 sequence is 14 residues long. The CDR3 here is CASSLTGLQETQYF. The CDR3 nucleotides read TGTGCCAGCAGTTTAACGGGACTACAAGAGACCCAGTACTTC.

This clonotype was counted only a few times. This sequence joins TRBV20-1 and TRBJ1-4; D unresolved. The CDR3 is 12 residues long. Germline V gene lookup returns CDR1 DFQATT and CDR2 SNEGSKA (reference sequence). Trimming shortened V by 6 bases and J by 8 bases, and 13 bases separated the two germline ends. In DNA form, the CDR3 reads TGCAGTGCCCTGTCGGGTGAGGAAAAACTGTTTTTT. Its protein is CSALSGEEKLFF.

This clonotype showed up just a few times. The V call is TRBV20-1, the J call TRBJ2-6; weak D call: TRBD1 (6 bases). V lost 3 bases and J 3 bases, leaving 15 bases between the germline ends. This CDR3 contains 16 residues. Germline V CDR1 and CDR2: DFQATT, SNEGSKA (reference sequence). The DNA of the CDR3 is TGCAGTGCTAGGTTACAGGGCATCAGTGGGGCCAACGTCCTGACTTTC. Protein sequence: CSARLQGISGANVLTF.

The J gene is TRBJ1-5, the V gene TRBV20-1, with a possible D match to TRBD1 (5 bases). Trimming pared 0 bases from V and 11 bases from J, leaving 11 bases between. This CDR3 comprises 12 residues. The germline V gene encodes CDR1 DFQATT and CDR2 SNEGSKA (reference sequence). CDR3 in DNA: TGCAGTGCTAGAGAGGGACGGCTTGCCCAGCATTTT. Protein: CSAREGRLAQHF.

This clonotype came up a few times. This chain connects TRBV20-1 to TRBJ2-4, with 7 bases aligning to TRBD1. This CDR3 is 15 amino acids long. V dropped 1 base and J dropped 2; count of bases not matched to a gene: 5. Germline values: CDR1 DFQATT, CDR2 SNEGSKA (reference sequence). Here the CDR3 reads CSARGDSFSKNIQYF. The CDR3 DNA follows: TGCAGTGCTAGAGGGGACAGCTTCTCCAAAAACATTCAGTACTTC.

The chain is built from TRBV6-5 and TRBJ1-2; D is unclear. V gave up 7 bases and J gave up 3 bases, with 12 bases separating them. Germline CDR1 MNHEY, CDR2 SVGAGI. The CDR3 covers 13 residues. CDR3 nucleotide sequence: TGTGCCAGCACTTCGGGAGTTTACTATGGCTACACCTTC. This encodes CASTSGVYYGYTF.

The table lists this clonotype with a few counts. V and J are TRBV6-2 or TRBV6-3 and TRBJ2-7; D remains ambiguous. The germline CDR1 and CDR2 sequences are MNHEY and SVGEGT. The CDR3 contains 12 residues. The V end was cut by 6 bases, the J end by 3 bases, with 9 bases between. Here the CDR3 DNA reads TGTGCCAGCAGCCGGATTTTCTACGAGCAGTACTTC. Encoded protein: CASSRIFYEQYF.

The rearrangement joins TRBV18 to TRBJ1-4; TRBD1 matches at 9 bases. Trimming removed 4 bases from V and 5 bases from J; junction bases left unmatched: 11. This CDR3 comprises 17 residues. Germline values: CDR1 KGHSH, CDR2 LQKENI. In DNA, the CDR3 is TGTGCCAGCTCACTGGCCTCCCCCGGGACAGGGAATGAAAAACTGTTTTTT. Amino acid sequence: CASSLASPGTGNEKLFF.

The V call is TRBV5-1, the J call TRBJ2-3; the D is unclear. The ends were cut back, 5 bases at V and 1 base at J, with 11 bases in the middle. This CDR3 is 14 amino acids long. From germline, CDR1 is SGHRS and CDR2 YFSETQ. CDR3 loop: CASSPERGTDTQYF. DNA of the CDR3: TGCGCCAGCAGTCCGGAGCGAGGCACAGATACGCAGTATTTT. The variable domain in full, completed from reference TRBV5-1 and TRBJ2-3, reads KAGVTQTPRYLIKTRGQQVTLSCSPISGHRSVSWYQQTPGQGLQFLFEYFSETQRNKGNFPGRFSGRQFSNSRSEMNVSTLELGDSALYLCASSPERGTDTQYFGPGTRLTVL.

This clonotype was seen more than once but under ten times. V is TRBV7-9 and J is TRBJ2-7; D gene uncertain. V was shortened by 5 bases and J by 3 bases, with 20 bases between the two germline ends. Germline lookup yields CDR1 SEHNR and CDR2 FQNEAQ (reference sequence). The CDR3 extends over 16 amino acids. CDR3 residues: CASSPPHRLGLYEQYF. The CDR3 DNA reads as TGTGCCAGCAGCCCCCCCCACCGGCTGGGTCTCTACGAGCAGTACTTC.

This clonotype showed up just a few times. The chain uses TRBV20-1 and TRBJ2-3; 7 bases are shared with TRBD1. From germline, CDR1 is DFQATT and CDR2 SNEGSKA (reference sequence). The trim removed 2 bases at V and 2 bases at J, leaving 7 bases unmatched. This CDR3 region has 15 residues. The CDR3 region has the DNA TGCAGTGCTAGACCCCAGGACAGGCTCACAGATACGCAGTATTTT. Translation gives CSARPQDRLTDTQYF.

In this sample, this clonotype turned up a few times. The rearrangement uses TRBV10-3 and TRBJ2-3; tentative D call: TRBD1 (6 bases). V dropped 10 bases and J dropped 2 bases, with 10 bases sitting between them. Germline loops: CDR1 ENHRY, CDR2 SYGVKD. The CDR3 totals 12 residues. The CDR3 here is CATRTATDTQYF. CDR3 nucleotide sequence: TGTGCCACCCGGACAGCCACAGATACGCAGTATTTT.

The chain recombines TRBV20-1 with TRBJ2-7; D not certain. The CDR3 runs 15 residues. Deletions cut 5 bases from V and 2 bases from J, with 19 bases between. From germline, CDR1 is DFQATT and CDR2 SNEGSKA (reference sequence). DNA of the CDR3: TGCAGTGCTCACTCTTCCAGAAAAGGGACCTACGAGCAGTACTTC. Encoded protein: CSAHSSRKGTYEQYF.

The CDR3 sequence: CASSSGSRAGATYNEQFF. CDR3 in DNA: TGTGCCAGCAGCTCAGGGTCTCGCGCGGGGGCCACATACAATGAGCAGTTCTTC. This chain joins TRBV7-6 and TRBJ2-1, with D maybe TRBD2 (7 bases). The CDR3 consists of 18 residues. The germline gives CDR1 SGHVS, CDR2 FNYEAQ. Trimming took 4 bases from V and 4 from J, leaving 23 bases between them.

This clonotype was seen many times. The chain links TRBV20-1 to TRBJ1-4; D uncertain. The CDR3 is made up of 14 amino acids. V lost 0 bases to trimming and J lost 7 bases, with 12 bases between them. Germline V gene data show CDR1 as DFQATT and CDR2 as SNEGSKA (reference sequence). The CDR3 DNA sequence: TGCAGTGCTAGAGATCTGGGAAGGAGTGAAAAACTGTTTTTT. It encodes CSARDLGRSEKLFF.

This CDR3 reads CASVASGIPEQYF. The CDR3 DNA sequence: TGTGCCAGCGTCGCTAGCGGGATCCCCGAGCAGTACTTC. This rearrangement joins TRBV2 to TRBJ2-7, with 9 bases that match TRBD2. Germline loops: CDR1 SNHLY, CDR2 FYNNEI. The CDR3 is 13 residues long. The V gene end was trimmed by 8 bases and the J gene end by 6 bases; junction bases not matched to a gene: 8. The full variable domain, rest sourced from reference TRBV2 and TRBJ2-7, is EPEVTQTPSHQVTQMGQEVILRCVPISNHLYFYWYRQILGQKVEFLVSFYNNEISEKSEIFDDQFSVERPDGSNFTLKIRSTKLEDSAMYFCASVASGIPEQYFGPGTRLTVT.

The genes are TRBV7-2 and TRBJ2-1; D is unclear. V was pared by 2 bases and J by 4 bases, with 9 bases between. The germline gives CDR1 SGHTA, CDR2 FQGNSA. This CDR3 has 14 amino acids. The DNA of the CDR3 is TGTGCCAGCAGCTTATCCAGCCTTTACAATGAGCAGTTCTTC. This sequence encodes CASSLSSLYNEQFF.

This chain links TRBV4-2 with TRBJ1-1; no definite D call. V lost 0 bases and J 4 bases, leaving 6 bases between the germline ends. CDR3 length: 13 amino acids. The V gene's germline CDR1 is LGHNA and CDR2 YNFKEQ. This CDR3 reads CASSQDGSTEAFF. DNA for the CDR3: TGTGCCAGCAGCCAAGACGGCAGCACTGAAGCTTTCTTT.

V is TRBV28 and J is TRBJ2-1, with a possible D match to TRBD2 (7 bases). Germline-derived CDR1 and CDR2 are MDHEN and SYDVKM. CDR3 length: 19 residues. Trimming took 8 bases from V and 5 from J, leaving 31 bases between them. The CDR3 region has the DNA TGTGCCAGCGGGTATTCCAGGACGGAACCGAGGGGGGGGCACAATGAGCAGTTCTTC. This gives the protein CASGYSRTEPRGGHNEQFF.

This clonotype was counted between two and nine times. This chain uses TRBV5-1 with TRBJ2-3, with TRBD2 matching 14 bases. CDR1 SGHRS and CDR2 YFSETQ come from the germline V gene. The CDR3 consists of 16 residues. V shed 4 bases, J shed 5 bases, and the junction held 6 bases outside the gene matches. CDR3 DNA sequence: TGCGCCAGCAGCGCGGGACTAGCGGGGGCCGGAGATACGCAGTATTTT. Translated: CASSAGLAGAGDTQYF.

Many counts were recorded for this clonotype. The V gene is TRBV10-3, the J gene TRBJ2-2; D call uncertain. The germline CDR1 and CDR2 sequences are ENHRY and SYGVKD. This CDR3 region has 13 residues. Trimming removed 0 bases at V and 6 bases at J, with 5 bases between. CDR3 nucleotides: TGTGCCATCAGTGAGTCAAGGGCCGGGGAGCTGTTTTTT. Residues: CAISESRAGELFF.

The chain couples TRBV4-2 to TRBJ2-1, with a tentative D call TRBD1 (5 bases). Trimming left V 2 bases short and J 7 bases short, with 9 bases between. The CDR3 loop spans 13 amino acids. CDR1 LGHNA and CDR2 YNFKEQ come from the germline V gene. CDR3 region: CASSQLPGNEQFF. CDR3 nucleotides: TGTGCCAGCAGCCAACTTCCAGGGAATGAGCAGTTCTTC.

This clonotype was recorded at least ten times. V and J are TRBV5-1 and TRBJ2-1, with TRBD1 matching over 7 bases. The junction had 7 bases not matched to a gene; V was cut back by 4 bases and J by 3 bases. Per germline, CDR1 SGHRS and CDR2 YFSETQ. The CDR3 is 15 residues long. CDR3 DNA sequence: TGCGCCAGCAGCCCCAGGGGGTTTGACTACAATGAGCAGTTCTTC. The encoded protein is CASSPRGFDYNEQFF.

The rearrangement joins TRBV6-9 to TRBJ1-5; D is ambiguous. Trimming stripped 2 bases from V and 1 base from J, with 12 bases between. This CDR3 has 16 amino acids. Per the germline V gene, CDR1 is MNHGY and CDR2 is SVAAGI. CDR3 region: CASSYECHPSNQPQHF. The CDR3 region has the DNA TGTGCCAGCAGTTATGAGTGCCACCCCAGCAATCAGCCCCAGCATTTT.

The genes are TRBV10-3 and TRBJ2-3; D gene uncertain. Looked up from germline, CDR1 is ENHRY and CDR2 is SYGVKD. This CDR3 comprises 14 residues. V shed 6 bases and J shed 2 bases, with 12 bases lying between them. CDR3 sequence (DNA): TGTGCCATCAGAGTCCGAGGCGCCACAGATACGCAGTATTTT. This codes for CAIRVRGATDTQYF.

The V and J genes are TRBV28 and TRBJ2-1; D not certain. Germline CDR1 and CDR2: MDHEN and SYDVKM. The CDR3 is made up of 13 amino acids. The V end was cut by 4 bases, the J end by 7 bases, with 11 bases between. CDR3 in DNA: TGTGCCAGCAGTTCTTTTGAGGAGAATGAGCAGTTCTTC. The encoded protein is CASSSFEENEQFF. Complete variable domain (other parts from reference TRBV28 and TRBJ2-1): DVKVTQSSRYLVKRTGEKVFLECVQDMDHENMFWYRQDPGLGLRLIYFSYDVKMKEKGDIPEGYSVSREKKERFSLILESASTNQTSMYLCASSSFEENEQFFGPGTRLTVL.

This clonotype has only a few counts. The gene calls are TRBV20-1 and TRBJ2-5; D is perhaps TRBD1 or TRBD2 (6 bases each). V dropped 1 base and J dropped 1 base, with 25 bases sitting between them. CDR1 is DFQATT, CDR2 SNEGSKA, per germline (reference sequence). The CDR3 has 19 amino acids. The chain's CDR3 is CSARGAVGGLSSGQETQYF. CDR3 coding DNA: TGCAGTGCTAGAGGCGCCGTGGGGGGCCTTTCCTCGGGCCAAGAGACCCAGTACTTC.